This T cell receptor beta chain was observed in a study of shared clonotypes between healthy human individuals. Study-wide context: CD8 memory received one plate per donor, CD8 naive two, CD4 memory three and CD4 naive three. General study points: Shared clonotypes: approximately 5.3% naive CD4, around 3.4% naive CD8, over 2% memory CD4, 0.4% memory CD8. Inspection by rarefaction showed sorted-subset sequencing to be incomplete despite large depth. Shared clonotypes across all four donors exceeded non-shared ones in generation probability.

In regard to this clone: Its antigen remains unidentified.

This CDR3 has 15 amino acids. V was shortened by 3 bases and J by 1 base, with 10 bases between the two germline ends. CDR1 MNHEY and CDR2 SMNVEV come from the germline V gene (reference sequence). The assay was immunoSEQ multiplex PCR, and TCRdb's table has in-frame clones only and misses some. The repertoire holds more than 2 million clones, with almost 96% as singletons. Sequencing input: naive CD4+ T cells sorted from blood. Noted subset: CD45RA+ positively selected. This chain connects TRBV27 to TRBJ1-5; no firm D call. The sequence derives from a young man in good health. Here the CDR3 reads CASSFRTFSNQPQHF. CDR3 DNA sequence: TGTGCCAGCAGTTTTCGGACCTTCAGCAATCAGCCCCAGCATTTT.